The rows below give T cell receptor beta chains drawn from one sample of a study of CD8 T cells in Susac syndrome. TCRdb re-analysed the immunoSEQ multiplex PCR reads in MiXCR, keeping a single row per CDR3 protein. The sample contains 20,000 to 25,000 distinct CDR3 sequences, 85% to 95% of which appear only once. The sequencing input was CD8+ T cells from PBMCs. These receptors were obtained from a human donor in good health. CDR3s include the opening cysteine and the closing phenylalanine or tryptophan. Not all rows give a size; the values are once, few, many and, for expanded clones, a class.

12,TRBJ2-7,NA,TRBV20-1,CSATPGGYEQYF
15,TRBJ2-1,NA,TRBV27,CASSLWGHLYNEQFF
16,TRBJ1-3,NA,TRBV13,CASSLEGDTSGNTIYF
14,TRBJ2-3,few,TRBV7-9,CASRRAGEADTQYF
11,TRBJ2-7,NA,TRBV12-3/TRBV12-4,CASSFGYEQYF
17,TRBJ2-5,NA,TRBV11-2,CASSFGPGLALQETQYF
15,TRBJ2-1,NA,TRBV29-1,CSVDWDISTYNEQFF
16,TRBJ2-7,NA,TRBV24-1,CATSGGGTATTYEQYF
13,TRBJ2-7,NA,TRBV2,CASSDGGAYEQYF
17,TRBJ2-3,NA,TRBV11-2,CASSLVPGGSYTDTQYF
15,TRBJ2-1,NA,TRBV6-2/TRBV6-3,CASSYQIGTGNEQFF
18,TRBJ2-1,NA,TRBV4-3,CASSQDNPAGSPYNEQFF
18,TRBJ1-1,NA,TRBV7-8,CASSLVSGGWSMNTEAFF
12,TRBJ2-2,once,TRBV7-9,CASKRNTGELFF
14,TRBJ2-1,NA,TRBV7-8,CASSSPSSYNEQFF
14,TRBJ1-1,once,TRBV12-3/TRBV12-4,CASSLTQKRTEAFF
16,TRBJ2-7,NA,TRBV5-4,CASSLISPGAGREQYF
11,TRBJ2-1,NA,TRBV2,CASRQYNEQFF
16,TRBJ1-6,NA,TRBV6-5,CASSYSEGSYNSPLHF
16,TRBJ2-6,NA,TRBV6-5,CASSYYGDSGANVLTF
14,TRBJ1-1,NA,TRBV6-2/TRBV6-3,CASSWGTPNTEAFF
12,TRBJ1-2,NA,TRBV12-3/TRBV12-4,CASSTQGGGYTF
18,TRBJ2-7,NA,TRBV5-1,CASSLPALDRGFSYEQCF
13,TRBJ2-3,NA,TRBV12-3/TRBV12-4,CASSLGWPDTQYF
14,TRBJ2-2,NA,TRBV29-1,CSVPGRGRDGELFF
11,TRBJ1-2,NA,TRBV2,CASSALGGYTF
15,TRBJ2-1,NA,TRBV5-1,CASSFGTGSGNEQFF
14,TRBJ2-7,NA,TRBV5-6,CASSRGQGTYEQYF
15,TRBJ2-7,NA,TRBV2,CASSSYLLGQGEQYF
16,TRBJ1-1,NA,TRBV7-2,CASFSAGAAMNTEAFF
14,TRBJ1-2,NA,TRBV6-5,CASSPLEGNYGYTF
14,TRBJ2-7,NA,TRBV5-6,CASSLWGNVYEQYF
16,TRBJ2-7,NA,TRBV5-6,CASSSLVLSGTYEQYF
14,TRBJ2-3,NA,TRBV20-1,CSARSRYRTDTQYF
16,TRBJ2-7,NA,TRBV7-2,CASSSRPQGTHDEQYF
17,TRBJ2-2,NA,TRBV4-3,CASSQDSRGAGTGELFF
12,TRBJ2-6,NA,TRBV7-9,CASRLGANVLTF
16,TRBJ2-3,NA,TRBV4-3,CASSQDLDRGVYTQYF
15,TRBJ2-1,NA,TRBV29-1,CSVDRSDSSYNEQFF
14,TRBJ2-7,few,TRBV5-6,CASSLGQKPYEQYF
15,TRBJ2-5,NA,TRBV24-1,CATSDLKAGRETQYF
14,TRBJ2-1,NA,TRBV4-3,CASSQGGKDEQQFF
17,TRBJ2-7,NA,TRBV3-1,CASSVVPGAVFSYEQYF
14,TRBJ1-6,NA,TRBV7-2,CASSSGQGISPLHF
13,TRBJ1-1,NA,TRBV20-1,CSANKNLNTEAFF
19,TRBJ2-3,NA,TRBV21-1,CASSTLAGENPTSTDTQYF